The TCR beta chain described here comes from a study of blood T cell repertoires in COVID-19. Libraries were prepared by immunoSEQ multiplex PCR; TCRdb keeps only in-frame clonotypes and omits some of them. This table has about 64,000 clones, around 84% appearing once. The V end was cut by 3 bases, the J end by 4 bases, with 9 bases between. CDR3 length: 13 amino acids. This receptor was identified in a man in his forties or fifties with active COVID-19. The chain recombines TRBV12-3 or TRBV12-4 with TRBJ1-1; possible D gene TRBD1, 5 bases. The sample was peripheral blood. The CDR3 DNA reads as TGTGCCAGCAGTTTGATAGGGGCCACTGAAGCTTTCTTT. Protein product: CASSLIGATEAFF.